One T cell receptor beta chain is described in this entry. Its antigen is still unknown. The sample originates from a study of identical twins. Whole-study results and caveats: Low generation-probability sequences were in excess among twin-shared out-of-frame alpha sequences. Reduced insertions were recorded for abundant cord blood beta clonotypes, with no such pattern in memory repertoires.

This CDR3 spans 14 amino acids. From germline, CDR1 is SGHRS and CDR2 YFSETQ. The V end was cut by 5 bases, the J end by 0 bases, with 12 bases between. Unique molecular identifiers were present on the cDNA, and a universal primer site came from template switching. MiXCR, applied by TCRdb to the 5' RACE reads, yields one record per CDR3 protein. Of approximately 500,000 distinct CDR3 sequences in the sample, nearly 15% were seen once. A further study also used this sample, focusing on yellow fever vaccine responses in identical twins.

Sequencing input: CD4+ T cells sorted from blood. This receptor was identified in a woman under 30 in good health. This chain links TRBV5-1 with TRBJ2-7, with D possibly TRBD2 on 5 matching bases. The CDR3 loop reads CASSSALNSYEQYF. The DNA for the CDR3 is TGCGCCAGCAGTAGCGCCTTGAACTCCTACGAGCAGTACTTC.